These T cell receptor beta chains were read from a single sample in a study of radiation and T cells in renal cell carcinoma. TCRdb's copy holds only in-frame clones and misses some; the assay was immunoSEQ multiplex PCR. The sample gives around 60,000 clones, around 81% of which show up once; less than 7.5% is in the top ten. Specimen: blood, collected from a patient whose treatment included radiotherapy and nephrectomy. Source of these receptors: a man aged 55 to 70 with renal cell carcinoma. CDR3s include the opening cysteine and the closing phenylalanine or tryptophan. D genes are given only for firm matches. Some rows mark clone size as missing; the rest say once, few, many or name a class of expanded clone.

j_gene,d_gene,v_gene,abundance,CDR3nt,CDR3aa
TRBJ1-3,-,TRBV7-9,-,TGTGCCAGCAGCTTACAAGGAAACACCATATATTTT,CASSLQGNTIYF
TRBJ2-5,-,TRBV13,-,TGTGCCAGCAGCTCCCTCGTGGGCACAGAGACCCAGTACTTC,CASSSLVGTETQYF
TRBJ2-1,-,TRBV11-2,-,TGTGCCAGCAGCTTAGAAGGGGGCTCCTACAATGAGCAGTTCTTC,CASSLEGGSYNEQFF
TRBJ2-1,TRBD2,TRBV27,-,TGTGCCAGCAGTTTATGGGGCGGGAGCTACAATGAGCAGTTCTTC,CASSLWGGSYNEQFF
TRBJ2-3,TRBD1,TRBV5-1,-,TGCGCCAGCAGCTTGACGTCAGGGGGACGCACAGATACGCAGTATTTT,CASSLTSGGRTDTQYF
TRBJ1-4,TRBD1,TRBV11-2,-,TGTGCCAGCAGCTTAGATCGGACAGGGGGAGTTGAAAAACTGTTTTTT,CASSLDRTGGVEKLFF
TRBJ1-1,-,TRBV1,-,TGCACCAGCAGCAGATTGACACCTAACACTGAAGCTTTCTTT,CTSSRLTPNTEAFF
TRBJ2-1,-,TRBV28,-,TGTGCCAGCAGTTTAAGATACAATGAGCAGTTCTTC,CASSLRYNEQFF
TRBJ1-1,-,TRBV11-3,-,TGTGCCAGCAGCTTAGGTGCCAACACTGAAGCTTTCTTT,CASSLGANTEAFF
TRBJ1-1,-,TRBV30,-,TGTGCCTCATCCGGGACGGGCGACACTGAAGCTTTCTTT,CASSGTGDTEAFF
TRBJ2-6,-,TRBV19,-,TGTGCCAGTAGTATACAGGGCTCTGGGGCCAACGTCCTGACTTTC,CASSIQGSGANVLTF
TRBJ2-5,TRBD1,TRBV6-5,once,TGTGCCAGCAGCTCCAGGGGGCTGGCTGAGACCCAGTACTTC,CASSSRGLAETQYF
TRBJ2-5,-,TRBV4-3,-,TGCGCCAGCAGTCCCTCGGGGATTGGGGAGACCCAGTACTTC,CASSPSGIGETQYF
TRBJ1-2,TRBD1,TRBV5-1,-,TGCGCCAGCAGCCCGGGGGGACAGGCGAGATACACCTTC,CASSPGGQARYTF
TRBJ1-1,-,TRBV18,-,TGTGCCAGCTCACGGCAGGGGATGAACACTGAAGCTTTCTTT,CASSRQGMNTEAFF
TRBJ1-2,TRBD1,TRBV6-5,-,TGTGCCAGCGGGAGACAGGGGAGGAAGCATGGCTACACCTTC,CASGRQGRKHGYTF
TRBJ2-1,-,TRBV7-2,-,TGTGCCAGCAGCCCGCCCCCCTACAATGAGCAGTTCTTC,CASSPPPYNEQFF
TRBJ2-1,-,TRBV5-6,-,TGTGCCAGCAGCTTAGACGGGAGCTCCTACAATGAGCAGTTCTTC,CASSLDGSSYNEQFF
TRBJ1-1,-,TRBV2,-,TGTGCCAGCAGTGAAGGGTACGCCGTGAACACTGAAGCTTTCTTT,CASSEGYAVNTEAFF
TRBJ2-1,TRBD2,TRBV2,-,TGTGCCAGCAGAGTCGGACTAGCGGGCAGGAATGAGCAGTTCTTC,CASRVGLAGRNEQFF
TRBJ2-2,-,TRBV10-3,-,TGTGCCATCCGCCTGGGACTTAACACCGGGGAGCTGTTTTTT,CAIRLGLNTGELFF
TRBJ1-5,-,TRBV7-9,medium-sized,TGTGCCAGCAGCTTTGGCAATCAGCCCCAGCATTTT,CASSFGNQPQHF
TRBJ1-2,-,TRBV19,-,TGTGCCAGCAGTATTACAGAAGGTGGCTACACCTTC,CASSITEGGYTF
TRBJ2-3,-,TRBV5-6,once,TGTGCCAGCAGCTTGAAGGTGGGCGATACGCAGTATTTT,CASSLKVGDTQYF
TRBJ1-1,-,TRBV9,-,TGTGCCAGCAGCAAGGGTGAAACTGAAGCTTTCTTT,CASSKGETEAFF
TRBJ2-1,-,TRBV29-1,-,TGCAGCGTTGTCCCGGGAAGGGATGAGCAGTTCTTC,CSVVPGRDEQFF
TRBJ1-1,TRBD1,TRBV29-1,-,TGCAGCGTTGGCCAGGGGGCTACTGAAGCTTTCTTT,CSVGQGATEAFF
TRBJ2-1,TRBD2,TRBV11-2,-,TGTGCCAGCATTGGACTAGCGGGGGAATTCAATGAGCAGTTCTTC,CASIGLAGEFNEQFF
TRBJ1-4,-,TRBV10-2,-,TGCGCCAGCAGTGAGGTGGTGGCGATAGTACACTATGAAAAACTGTTTTTT,CASSEVVAIVHYEKLFF
TRBJ1-6,-,TRBV7-9,-,TGTGCCAGCAGCTACCAGAGTTCACCCCTCCACTTT,CASSYQSSPLHF
TRBJ1-2,-,TRBV7-2,-,TGTGCCAGCAAGGGGACTTCCGTGGAGTACACCTTC,CASKGTSVEYTF
TRBJ2-1,-,TRBV7-3,-,TGTGCCAGCAGCGCTAATGGGGCTTCTGGGGAGCAGTTCTTC,CASSANGASGEQFF
TRBJ2-2,-,TRBV30,once,TGTGCCTGGAGTGGAGAGGGGGGAACCGGGGAGCTGTTTTTT,CAWSGEGGTGELFF
TRBJ1-1,-,TRBV29-1,few,TGCAGCGTGGGGGGCAGTTCCTACACTGAAGCTTTCTTT,CSVGGSSYTEAFF
TRBJ1-4,-,TRBV5-4,-,TGTGCCAGCAGCTTTTCCCAGGGAACAGAAAAACTGTTTTTT,CASSFSQGTEKLFF
TRBJ2-3,-,TRBV27,-,TGTGCAAGCAGGAGGGGGCCCAAAGATACGCAGTATTTT,CASRRGPKDTQYF
TRBJ2-6,-,TRBV19,once,TGTGCCAGTAGTAGCAGGGCCGCCGGAACTGGGGCCAACGTCCTGACTTTC,CASSSRAAGTGANVLTF
TRBJ1-2,-,TRBV19,-,TGTGCCAGTAGTATGTTCCGGGACGGCGGCTACACCTTC,CASSMFRDGGYTF
TRBJ1-2,-,TRBV7-8,-,TGTGCCAGCAGCTCAACAGACAGCCGTAGCTATGGCTACACCTTC,CASSSTDSRSYGYTF
TRBJ2-2,-,TRBV6-1,medium-sized,TGTGCCAGCATGCGAGCCGGGGAGCTGTTTTTT,CASMRAGELFF